These 23 T cell receptor beta chains originate from one sample sequenced in a study of CD8+CD57+ T cells in acquired aplastic anemia. Profiling that covered TCR beta VDJ and CDR3 relied on genomic DNA as its template. MiXCR, applied by TCRdb to the reads, yields one record per CDR3 protein. The data show about 160,000 distinct CDR3 sequences, around 40% seen once. The sequenced material came from sorted CD4+, CD8+, or CD8+CD57+ T cells (not recorded which) from PBMCs. These receptors all come from a human donor in good health.

The rearrangement links TRBV19 to TRBJ2-3; unclear D gene. Germline CDR1 and CDR2: LNHDA and SQIVND (reference sequence). CDR3 size: 15 residues. V was shortened by 8 bases and J by 2 bases, with 17 bases between the two germline ends. This CDR3 reads CASSLRGAATDTQYF. The CDR3 DNA reads TGTGCCAGTTCGCTCCGTGGTGCAGCCACAGATACGCAGTATTTT. Full variable domain (outside the CDR3, taken from reference TRBV19 and TRBJ2-3): DGGITQSPKYLFRKEGQNVTLSCEQNLNHDAMYWYRQDPGQGLRLIYYSQIVNDFQKGDIAEGYSVSREKKESFPLTVTSAQKNPTAFYLCASSLRGAATDTQYFGPGTRLTVL.

V and J are TRBV10-1 and TRBJ1-6, with D maybe TRBD1 (6 bases). Trimming left V 8 bases short and J 17 bases short, with 22 bases between. CDR1 is WNHNN and CDR2 is SYGVQD in the germline V gene (reference sequence). This CDR3 comprises 13 residues. In DNA form, the CDR3 reads TGCGCCAGCGGTACCCGGGACACTGGGTGTGTCCACTTT. It translates to CASGTRDTGCVHF.

This clonotype was counted at least ten times. This sequence joins TRBV5-1 and TRBJ2-3, with 11 bases that match TRBD2. The germline V gene has CDR1 SGHRS and CDR2 YFSETQ. This CDR3 has 16 amino acids. V lost 4 bases, J lost 4 bases, and 8 bases stayed unmatched. The CDR3: CASSPGVAGGADTQYF. DNA for the CDR3: TGCGCCAGCAGCCCTGGGGTAGCGGGGGGGGCAGATACGCAGTATTTT.

The chain carries TRBV20-1 and TRBJ2-3; D perhaps matches TRBD1 (5 bases). CDR1 DFQATT and CDR2 SNEGSKA come from the germline V gene (reference sequence). The CDR3 has 14 amino acids. V dropped 2 bases and J dropped 3 bases, with 12 bases sitting between them. CDR3 coding DNA: TGCAGTGCTAGACAGGGTATCGGGACAGATACGCAGTATTTT. As protein: CSARQGIGTDTQYF.

This clonotype was seen more than once but under ten times. The chain recombines TRBV25-1 with TRBJ2-3; D call uncertain. V lost 2 bases and J 2 bases, leaving 8 bases between the germline ends. Germline V CDR1 and CDR2: MGHDK, SYGVNS. This CDR3 contains 14 residues. The CDR3 DNA follows: TGTGCCAGCAGTGAAGGCTATTACACAGATACGCAGTATTTT. Translating it yields CASSEGYYTDTQYF.

J is TRBJ2-2 and V is TRBV6-5; the match to TRBD2 covers 10 bases. CDR3 length: 16 residues. Germline V lookup: CDR1 MNHEY, CDR2 SVGAGI. V lost 4 bases, J lost 3 bases, and 5 bases stayed unmatched. The CDR3 reads CASSSAGGPDTGELFF. CDR3 nucleotide sequence: TGTGCCAGCAGTTCAGCGGGGGGGCCGGACACCGGGGAGCTGTTTTTT.

The genes are TRBV7-3 and TRBJ2-7; no firm D call. Germline assignment: CDR1 SGHTA and CDR2 FQGTGA. The CDR3 sequence is 12 residues long. V was trimmed by 2 bases and J by 3 bases, leaving 5 bases between them. The CDR3 protein is CASSLEYYEQYF. The DNA of the CDR3 is TGTGCCAGCAGCTTAGAGTACTACGAGCAGTACTTC.

This sequence joins TRBV27 and TRBJ2-7; tentatively, D is TRBD1 or TRBD2 (5 bases each). With 4 bases removed from V and 2 bases from J, the gap between germline ends came to 24 bases. Germline values: CDR1 MNHEY, CDR2 SMNVEV (reference sequence). This CDR3 is built from 18 residues. CDR3 bases: TGTGCCAGCAGTTCTATCCTGTACCCCCGGGACGGGACCTACGAGCAGTACTTC. Protein sequence: CASSSILYPRDGTYEQYF.

The chain combines TRBV7-6 with TRBJ2-7; 8 bases fit TRBD1. Trimming removed 5 bases from V and 4 bases from J; junction bases left unmatched: 7. The germline V gene encodes CDR1 SGHVS and CDR2 FNYEAQ. This CDR3 has 14 residues. The CDR3 DNA sequence: TGTGCCAGCAGCATCGCAGGGGGCGCGTACGAGCAGTACTTC. Encoded protein: CASSIAGGAYEQYF. The variable domain in full, with the rest retrieved from reference TRBV7-6 and TRBJ2-7, is GAGVSQSPRYKVTKRGQDVALRCDPISGHVSLYWYRQALGQGPEFLTYFNYEAQQDKSGLPNDRFSAERPEGSISTLTIQRTEQRDSAMYRCASSIAGGAYEQYFGPGTRLTVT.

This clonotype was seen repeatedly, ten times or more. The J gene is TRBJ1-2, the V gene TRBV6-2 or TRBV6-3, with D unresolved. The germline V gene has CDR1 MNHEY and CDR2 SVGEGT. The CDR3 length is 12 residues. Trimming removed 2 bases from V and 7 bases from J, with 8 bases in between. CDR3 protein: CASSYGTGGYTF. CDR3 DNA: TGTGCCAGCAGTTACGGAACGGGTGGCTACACCTTC.

The chain has TRBV15 and TRBJ1-5, with 8 bases fitting TRBD1. Germline lookup yields CDR1 LNHNV and CDR2 YYDKDF (reference sequence). The CDR3 is 14 amino acids. J lost 7 bases, V lost 3 bases, and 5 bases had no gene match. As DNA, the CDR3 is TGTGCCACCAGCAGCTCCACAGGGGGACAGCCCCAGCATTTT. Protein sequence: CATSSSTGGQPQHF.

The chain joins TRBV20-1 to TRBJ1-4; possibly TRBD1 for D (6 bases). Trimming removed 5 bases from V and 8 bases from J, with 15 bases in between. Germline V gene lookup returns CDR1 DFQATT and CDR2 SNEGSKA (reference sequence). The CDR3 spans 13 residues. The CDR3 coding sequence is TGCAGTGCTCGTGGGAGAACAGGGGAAAAACTGTTTTTT. This codes for CSARGRTGEKLFF.

This clonotype was recorded at least ten times. V and J are TRBV20-1 and TRBJ2-1; D gene unclear. CDR1 is DFQATT, CDR2 SNEGSKA, per germline (reference sequence). The CDR3 consists of 15 residues. The V and J ends lost 3 bases and 0 bases respectively, with 12 bases between them. The CDR3 DNA follows: TGCAGTGCTAGTGGTAAGCCGAGCTCCTACAATGAGCAGTTCTTC. Amino acids: CSASGKPSSYNEQFF.

The chain carries TRBV6-1 and TRBJ2-7; tentatively, D is TRBD2 (6 bases). V dropped 6 bases and J dropped 0 bases, with 9 bases sitting between them. The CDR3 is made up of 13 amino acids. The germline V gene has CDR1 MNHNS and CDR2 SASEGT. The CDR3 nucleotides read TGTGCCAGCAGGGCGGGATCCTCCTACGAGCAGTACTTC. Its protein is CASRAGSSYEQYF.

This clonotype appeared a few times. V and J are TRBV18 and TRBJ2-5, with TRBD2 matching 7 bases. V gave up 2 bases and J gave up 4 bases; unmatched junction bases: 13. From germline, CDR1 is KGHSH and CDR2 LQKENI. The CDR3 consists of 17 residues. The CDR3 DNA is TGTGCCAGCTCACCAATGGCTAGCGGAGCCGGGCTAGAGACCCAGTACTTC. Its translation is CASSPMASGAGLETQYF.

This clonotype was counted between two and nine times. The CDR3 spells CASSPEINSPLHF. DNA of the CDR3: TGTGCCAGCAGCCCGGAAATCAATTCACCCCTCCACTTT. The rearrangement uses TRBV9 and TRBJ1-6; no clear D gene. This CDR3 is 13 amino acids long. Trimming removed 4 bases from V and 7 bases from J, with 9 bases in between. The germline V gene has CDR1 SGDLS and CDR2 YYNGEE. Together with reference TRBV9 and TRBJ1-6, the CDR3 gives the full variable domain: DSGVTQTPKHLITATGQRVTLRCSPRSGDLSVYWYQQSLDQGLQFLIQYYNGEERAKGNILERFSAQQFPDLHSELNLSSLELGDSALYFCASSPEINSPLHFGNGTRLTVT.

The V and J genes are TRBV27 and TRBJ2-7, with 8 bases aligning to TRBD2. V gave up 5 bases and J gave up 6 bases; unmatched junction bases: 18. This CDR3 comprises 17 residues. The germline V gene has CDR1 MNHEY and CDR2 SMNVEV (reference sequence). CDR3 region: CASSGGVGLGSGCEQYF. For the CDR3, the DNA is TGTGCCAGCAGTGGGGGAGTGGGACTAGGGTCGGGCTGCGAGCAGTACTTC.

The chain has TRBV12-3 or TRBV12-4 and TRBJ2-3; D tentatively reads TRBD1 or TRBD2 (5 bases each). This CDR3 has 15 amino acids. Trimming took 2 bases from V and 3 from J, leaving 12 bases between them. CDR3 sequence reads: CASSLWGSRTDTQYF. CDR3 nucleotide sequence: TGTGCCAGCAGTTTATGGGGGTCTAGAACAGATACGCAGTATTTT.

This clonotype has a count of ten or more. The CDR3 sequence is CASSLPAGEQYF. The CDR3 DNA sequence: TGTGCCAGCAGTTTACCAGCCGGCGAGCAGTACTTC. This chain joins TRBV12-3 or TRBV12-4 and TRBJ2-7; D is unclear. This CDR3 comprises 12 residues. Trimming took 2 bases from V and 6 from J, leaving 8 bases between them.

This clonotype was found many times. The chain combines TRBV4-2 with TRBJ2-2; 7 bases align to TRBD2. The CDR3 extends over 17 amino acids. V gave up 4 bases and J gave up 4 bases; unmatched junction bases: 12. Germline assignment: CDR1 LGHNA and CDR2 YNFKEQ. CDR3 residues: CASSPGRGERVTGELFF. Here the CDR3 DNA reads TGTGCCAGCAGCCCAGGGAGGGGAGAACGTGTCACCGGGGAGCTGTTTTTT.

A remark on this clonotype: A much larger clone lies one base from this, so it may be a read error. The chain joins TRBV6-5 to TRBJ2-3, with 8 nucleotides matching TRBD2. CDR1 and CDR2 (germline): MNHEY, SVGAGI. The CDR3 consists of 16 residues. CDR3 loop: CASSYSPPGLDETRYF. Here the CDR3 DNA reads TGTGCCAGCAGTTACTCGCCTCCGGGACTAGATGAAACGCGGTATTTT.

This clonotype came up many times. V is TRBV13 and J is TRBJ2-1; TRBD2 aligns across 10 bases. Germline CDR1 PRHDT, CDR2 FYEKMQ (reference sequence). Germline trimming cut 5 bases from V and 8 bases from J; bases unmatched to any gene: 9. The CDR3 loop spans 15 amino acids. CDR3 in amino acids: CASSPASGRIDEQFF. The CDR3 DNA reads as TGTGCCAGCAGCCCCGCTAGCGGGAGAATCGATGAGCAGTTCTTC.

This clonotype was counted ten times or more. The chain carries TRBV6-5 and TRBJ2-7; TRBD2 agrees at 9 bases. The CDR3 is 13 residues long. Germline V gives CDR1 MNHEY, CDR2 SVGAGI. V lost 7 bases to trimming and J lost 6 bases; unmatched junction nucleotides: 7. CDR3 sequence: CASIRGTSSEQYF. CDR3 sequence (DNA): TGTGCCAGCATTCGGGGGACTAGCAGCGAGCAGTACTTC.